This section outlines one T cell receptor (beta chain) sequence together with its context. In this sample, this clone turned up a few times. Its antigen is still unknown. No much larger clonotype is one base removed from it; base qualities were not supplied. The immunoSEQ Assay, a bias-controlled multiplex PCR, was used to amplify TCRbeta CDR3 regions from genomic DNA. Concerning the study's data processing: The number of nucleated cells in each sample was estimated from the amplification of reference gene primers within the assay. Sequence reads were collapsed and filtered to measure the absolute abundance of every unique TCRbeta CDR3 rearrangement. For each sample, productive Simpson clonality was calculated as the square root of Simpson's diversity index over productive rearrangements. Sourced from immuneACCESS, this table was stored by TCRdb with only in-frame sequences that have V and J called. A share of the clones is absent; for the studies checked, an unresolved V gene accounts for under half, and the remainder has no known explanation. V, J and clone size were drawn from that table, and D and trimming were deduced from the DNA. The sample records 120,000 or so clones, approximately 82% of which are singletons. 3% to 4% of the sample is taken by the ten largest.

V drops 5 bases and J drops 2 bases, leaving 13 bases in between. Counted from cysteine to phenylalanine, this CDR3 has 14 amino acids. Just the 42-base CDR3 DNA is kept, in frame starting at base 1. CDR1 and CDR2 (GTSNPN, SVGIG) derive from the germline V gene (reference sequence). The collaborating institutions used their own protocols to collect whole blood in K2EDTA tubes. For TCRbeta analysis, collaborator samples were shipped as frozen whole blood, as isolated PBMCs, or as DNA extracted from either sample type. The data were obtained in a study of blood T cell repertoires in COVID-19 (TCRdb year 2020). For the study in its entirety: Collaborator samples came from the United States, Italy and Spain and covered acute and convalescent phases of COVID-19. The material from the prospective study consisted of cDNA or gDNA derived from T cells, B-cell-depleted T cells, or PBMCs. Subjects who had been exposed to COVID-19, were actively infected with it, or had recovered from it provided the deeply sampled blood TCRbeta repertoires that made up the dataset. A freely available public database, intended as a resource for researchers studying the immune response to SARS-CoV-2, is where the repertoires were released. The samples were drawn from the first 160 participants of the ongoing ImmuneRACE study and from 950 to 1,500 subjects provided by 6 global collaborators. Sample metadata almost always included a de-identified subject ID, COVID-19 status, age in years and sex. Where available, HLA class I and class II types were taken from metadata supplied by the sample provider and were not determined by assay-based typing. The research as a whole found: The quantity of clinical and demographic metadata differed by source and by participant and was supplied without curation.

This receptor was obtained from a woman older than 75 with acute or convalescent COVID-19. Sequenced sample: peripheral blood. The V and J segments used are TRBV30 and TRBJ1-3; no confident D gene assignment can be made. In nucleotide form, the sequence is TGTGCCTGGGGCGGTGTCGTTACTGGAAACACCATATATTTT. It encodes CAWGGVVTGNTIYF.